The rows below give T cell receptor beta chains drawn from one sample of a study of identical twins. TCRdb re-analysed the 5' RACE reads in MiXCR, keeping a single row per CDR3 protein. The data show 510,000 or so distinct CDR3 sequences, with roughly 15% seen just once and around 0.4% held by the top ten. The same sample was also studied in work on yellow fever vaccine responses in identical twins.

Sequencing input: CD4+ T cells sorted from blood. These receptors all come from a woman in her late teens or twenties in good health. The CDR3 runs from the conserved cysteine through the conserved F or W. The order of the fields is clone size, J gene, V gene, D gene, CDR3 DNA, CDR3 protein. The D gene is left open where the match is weak. Clone size is not always given. Where it is, it says once, few, many or a class for expanded clones.

.	TRBJ2-1	TRBV10-2	TRBD1	TGCGCCAGCAGCTCAGGGACAGGGGTCAATGAGCAGTTCTTC	CASSSGTGVNEQFF
few	TRBJ2-7	TRBV7-7	TRBD1	TGTGCCAGCAGCCAGGGGACAGGGTACGGCTACGAGCAGTACTTC	CASSQGTGYGYEQYF
.	TRBJ2-1	TRBV6-5	TRBD2	TGTGCCAGCAGTTACTCGATTAGCGGGACACCCGGGGAGCAGTTCTTC	CASSYSISGTPGEQFF
few	TRBJ2-1	TRBV5-5	.	TGTGCCAGCAGCGTGTGGGGAATGGATGAGCAGTTCTTC	CASSVWGMDEQFF
.	TRBJ2-4	TRBV20-1	TRBD1	TGCAGTGCTAGAGATCGTACAGGGGGATACATTCAGTACTTC	CSARDRTGGYIQYF
many	TRBJ1-2	TRBV12-3/TRBV12-4	.	TGTGCCAGCAGGCCGACGGGCGACTATGGCTACACCTTC	CASRPTGDYGYTF
few	TRBJ1-1	TRBV6-1	.	TGTGCCAGCAGGCGACCTCAATCGAACACTGAAGCTTTCTTT	CASRRPQSNTEAFF
few	TRBJ1-1	TRBV6-1	.	TGTGCCAGCAGTACAGGGTTATCGGACACTGAAGCTTTCTTT	CASSTGLSDTEAFF
few	TRBJ2-7	TRBV29-1	TRBD1	TGCAGCGTTGCGGGACAGTCCTACGAGCAGTACTTC	CSVAGQSYEQYF
few	TRBJ2-5	TRBV27	TRBD2	TGTGCCAGCAGAAACCTAGGACTAGCAGGAGAGACCCAGTACTTC	CASRNLGLAGETQYF
few	TRBJ2-1	TRBV5-1	.	TGCGCCAGCAGCTTGGTCCAGGGGGGGTACAATGAGCAGTTCTTC	CASSLVQGGYNEQFF
.	TRBJ2-3	TRBV6-2/TRBV6-3	.	TGTGCCAGCAGGGCAGGTTTGTCTAGCACAGATACGCAGTATTTT	CASRAGLSSTDTQYF
.	TRBJ2-5	TRBV20-1	.	TGCAGTGCTAGAGGTGCCGACAGGCCACAAGAGACCCAGTACTTC	CSARGADRPQETQYF
.	TRBJ1-4	TRBV5-1	.	TGCGCCAGCAGCTCCGGCGGGGACACTCCTAATGAAAAACTGTTTTTT	CASSSGGDTPNEKLFF
few	TRBJ2-5	TRBV2	.	TGTGCCAGCAGTGGGCAGGGAGGCCAAGAGACCCAGTACTTC	CASSGQGGQETQYF
.	TRBJ2-1	TRBV11-3	TRBD1	TGTGCCAGCAGCTTATTGGCAGGGGGCTTTAATGAGCAGTTCTTC	CASSLLAGGFNEQFF
few	TRBJ2-3	TRBV19	.	TGTGCCAGTAGTAGAGACGGAGGCCCTACGCAGTATTTT	CASSRDGGPTQYF
.	TRBJ2-1	TRBV20-1	.	TGCAGTGCTTGGGACTCCATCTACAATGAGCAGTTCTTC	CSAWDSIYNEQFF
.	TRBJ2-4	TRBV5-1	TRBD2	TGCGCCAGCAGCTTCCGCGGGACTAGCGGCCTAGCCAAAAACATTCAGTACTTC	CASSFRGTSGLAKNIQYF
few	TRBJ2-1	TRBV2	.	TGTGCCAGCTATGCCCGTCAAGGGGCCAATGAGCAGTTCTTC	CASYARQGANEQFF
few	TRBJ2-5	TRBV11-3	.	TGTGCCAGCAGCCAACCATTGGGACAAGAGACCCAGTACTTC	CASSQPLGQETQYF
few	TRBJ1-2	TRBV12-3/TRBV12-4	.	TGTGCCAGCAGTTTAGCAGCAAGCTATGGCTACACCTTC	CASSLAASYGYTF
.	TRBJ1-6	TRBV20-1	.	TGCAGTGCTCTCTCCTATAATTCACCCCTCCACTTT	CSALSYNSPLHF
few	TRBJ1-5	TRBV12-5	.	TGTGCTAGTGGTTTGATGGCGCAGCCCCAGCATTTT	CASGLMAQPQHF
few	TRBJ1-1	TRBV14	.	TGTGCCAGCAGCCCCAACAGGTTTGAAGCTTTCTTT	CASSPNRFEAFF
.	TRBJ2-3	TRBV6-1	.	TGTGCCAGCAGTGAGAACCCGACCCTAAGCACAGATACGCAGTATTTT	CASSENPTLSTDTQYF
few	TRBJ2-1	TRBV9	.	TGTGCCAGCAGCCCAGGCCGGTTAGCCGGGGCCAATGAGCAGTTCTTC	CASSPGRLAGANEQFF
few	TRBJ2-2	TRBV9	.	TGTGCCAGCACCCGTAGCGACGCGGACACCGGGGAGCTGTTTTTT	CASTRSDADTGELFF
.	TRBJ2-3	TRBV29-1	.	TGCAGCGTTGTAGGGGTTTGGGGCATGACAGATACGCAGTATTTT	CSVVGVWGMTDTQYF
few	TRBJ2-1	TRBV28	.	TGTGCCAGCAAAACTTCGGGGGCCGGGAACAATGAGCAGTTCTTC	CASKTSGAGNNEQFF
many	TRBJ1-4	TRBV7-9	.	TGTGCCAGCACCGGAGTTGCAACTAATGAAAAACTGTTTTTT	CASTGVATNEKLFF
many	TRBJ2-2	TRBV6-1	.	TGTGCCAGCACCAAAGGCGGAAGAACCGGGGAGCTGTTTTTT	CASTKGGRTGELFF
.	TRBJ2-5	TRBV20-1	TRBD1	TGCAGTGCGTGGACAGGGGTAGAGTCCCAGTACTTC	CSAWTGVESQYF
few	TRBJ2-7	TRBV3-1	TRBD2	TGTGCCAGCAGCCAAGACACTAGCGGGTTCTACGAGCAGTACTTC	CASSQDTSGFYEQYF
.	TRBJ2-1	TRBV24-1	TRBD2	TGTGCCACCAGTGACCCAAAACTAGCGGGAACATACAATGAGCAGTTCTTC	CATSDPKLAGTYNEQFF